This TCR beta chain stems from a study of shared clonotypes between healthy human individuals. Sequenced by immunoSEQ multiplex PCR; TCRdb stores in-frame clones only, minus some. Of roughly 700,000 clones in the sample, 74% were seen once. Trimming shortened V by 7 bases and J by 0 bases, and 9 bases separated the two germline ends. The CDR3 length is 14 residues. Germline values: CDR1 SNHLY, CDR2 FYNNEI. Sequencing was done on a sample of memory CD4+ T cells sorted from blood. Subset denoted: CD45RA-negative fraction. V gene TRBV2 combines with J gene TRBJ2-2; no definite D call. The TCR comes from a woman aged 25 to 45 in good health. The CDR3 loop is CASIRQSNTGELFF. Written as DNA, the CDR3 is TGTGCCAGCATAAGGCAGTCGAACACCGGGGAGCTGTTTTTT.